What follows is one T cell receptor (beta chain) and its context. Per the authors' pipeline: Estimated nucleated cell counts came from reference gene primer amplification. Generated by immunoSEQ multiplex PCR, the TCRdb table keeps only in-frame clones and is missing some. That table is the source of V, J and clone size, and D and trimming were worked out from the DNA. The profile shows hundreds of thousands of clones, under 90% of them singletons. The data were taken from a study of blood T cell repertoires in COVID-19. Across the whole study: The United States, Italy and Spain supplied acute and convalescent COVID-19 samples. Sources were T cells, B-cell-depleted T cells, or PBMCs; the material itself was cDNA or gDNA.

V lost 4 bases, J lost 3 bases, and 10 bases lay in between. The CDR3 covers 15 residues. Looked up from germline, CDR1 is LGHDT and CDR2 is YNNKEL (reference sequence). This clonotype originated in a man aged 50-59 years with acute or convalescent COVID-19. The specimen was peripheral blood. The genes are TRBV3-1 (or the pseudogene TRBV3-2) and TRBJ1-6; possibly TRBD1 for D (5 bases). This chain's CDR3 is CASSPGHSYNSPLHF. The CDR3 nucleotides are TGTGCCAGCAGCCCCGGACACAGCTATAATTCACCCCTCCACTTT.